One sample yielded the 2 T cell receptor beta chains listed below, sequenced in a study of T cell repertoires in cytomegalovirus infection. These receptors' targets are unknown. A single record per CDR3 protein comes from TCRdb applying MiXCR to the reads. The data show under 120,000 distinct CDR3 sequences, around 40% seen once. This specimen was CD8+ T cells from cultured PBMCs, taken from culture after CMV antigen stimulation. The receptors were gathered from a human donor in good health (CMV status not recorded). Some clones in this sample may be carry-over from other donors' samples.

The chain couples TRBV6-1 to TRBJ2-7, with 7 bases aligning to TRBD1. The CDR3 spans 14 residues. Germline V gene lookup returns CDR1 MNHNS and CDR2 SASEGT. V lost 4 bases to trimming and J lost 3 bases; unmatched junction nucleotides: 6. CDR3: CASSAGTAYYEQYF. DNA for the CDR3: TGTGCCAGCAGTGCCGGGACAGCGTACTACGAGCAGTACTTC.

The rearrangement uses TRBV6-2 or TRBV6-3 and TRBJ2-5; D is tentatively TRBD1 or TRBD2 (5 bases each). The V end lost 2 bases, the J end lost 2 bases, and 9 bases lay between the germline ends. The CDR3 is made up of 14 amino acids. Looked up from germline, CDR1 is MNHEY and CDR2 is SVGEGT. CDR3 protein: CASSYEGRQETQYF. In DNA, the CDR3 is TGTGCCAGCAGTTACGAGGGACGGCAAGAGACCCAGTACTTC.